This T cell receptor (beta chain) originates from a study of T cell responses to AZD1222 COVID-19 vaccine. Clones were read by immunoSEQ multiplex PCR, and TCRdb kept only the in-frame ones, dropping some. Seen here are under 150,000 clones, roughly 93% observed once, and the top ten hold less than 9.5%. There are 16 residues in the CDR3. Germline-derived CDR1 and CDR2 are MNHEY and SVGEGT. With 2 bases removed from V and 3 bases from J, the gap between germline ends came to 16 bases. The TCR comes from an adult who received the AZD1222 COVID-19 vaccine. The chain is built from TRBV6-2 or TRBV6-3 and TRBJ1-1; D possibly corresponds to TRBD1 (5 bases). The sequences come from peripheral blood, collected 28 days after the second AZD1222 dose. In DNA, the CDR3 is TGTGCCAGCAGTTACGCCTCTGGGGGGTTGGACACTGAAGCTTTCTTT. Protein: CASSYASGGLDTEAFF.